Sequencing of this T cell receptor (beta chain) was carried out in a study of T-cell reconstitution after alpha-beta-depleted transplantation in children. Molecular barcoding with unique molecular identifiers was used for the TCRbeta library. Each CDR3 protein is one row after TCRdb ran MiXCR on the PCR reads. Of some 500,000 distinct CDR3 sequences listed, approximately 16% are singletons. Looked up from germline, CDR1 is LNHDA and CDR2 is SQIVND (reference sequence). This CDR3 has 15 amino acids. Germline trimming cut 4 bases from V and 6 bases from J; bases unmatched to any gene: 8. The sequences come from PBMCs from the stem cell graft donor, collected from the stem cell graft. This receptor was obtained from a human donor who donated a stem cell graft to a child with acute lymphoblastic leukemia. The chain combines TRBV19 with TRBJ2-1; 8 bases map to TRBD2. The CDR3 bases are TGTGCCAGTAGTACCACAGCGGGAGAGGGCAATGAGCAGTTCTTC. Encoded protein: CASSTTAGEGNEQFF.